The 17 T cell receptor beta chains reported below all come from one sample, sequenced in a study of radiation and T cells in renal cell carcinoma. Time point in this sample: blood 2 weeks post-SBRT. Documented treatment: 15 Gy SBRT to primary tumor, nephrectomy 4 weeks later. Method: immunoSEQ multiplex PCR; TCRdb's copy keeps in-frame clones and lacks some. The sample includes some 120,000 clones, approximately 80% of them seen just once. Sequenced material: blood, taken from a patient whose treatment included radiotherapy and nephrectomy. Every receptor here comes from a woman in her fifties or sixties with renal cell carcinoma.

There are a few counts of this clone. The gene calls are TRBV5-1 and TRBJ1-1; 9 positions agree with TRBD1. CDR3 length: 14 amino acids. With 4 bases clipped from V and 4 bases from J, the junction kept 5 bases outside the gene matches. Germline V lookup: CDR1 SGHRS, CDR2 YFSETQ. The CDR3 is CASSAGTGSTEAFF. CDR3 coding DNA: TGCGCCAGCAGCGCCGGGACAGGGTCCACTGAAGCTTTCTTT.

The chain carries TRBV7-9 and TRBJ2-7; D is possibly TRBD1 (5 bases). CDR3 length equals 13 residues. Trimming left V 5 bases short and J 4 bases short, with 12 bases between. Germline V gene data show CDR1 as SEHNR and CDR2 as FQNEAQ (reference sequence). CDR3 in amino acids: CASSAGSLYEQYF. CDR3 bases: TGTGCCAGCAGCGCAGGGTCTTTGTACGAGCAGTACTTC.

This chain links TRBV19 with TRBJ1-2; a weak D match, TRBD1 (5 bases). CDR3 length: 14 amino acids. Germline CDR1 reads LNHDA; CDR2 reads SQIVND (reference sequence). The ends were cut back, 7 bases at V and 2 bases at J, with 14 bases in the middle. The CDR3 protein is CASMPHQGNYGYTF. The DNA of the CDR3 is TGTGCCAGTATGCCACATCAGGGAAACTATGGCTACACCTTC. The full variable domain, rest sourced from reference TRBV19 and TRBJ1-2, is DGGITQSPKYLFRKEGQNVTLSCEQNLNHDAMYWYRQDPGQGLRLIYYSQIVNDFQKGDIAEGYSVSREKKESFPLTVTSAQKNPTAFYLCASMPHQGNYGYTFGSGTRLTVV.

The rearrangement links TRBV29-1 to TRBJ1-2; D ambiguous. The CDR3 has 13 amino acids. Germline lookup yields CDR1 SQVTM and CDR2 ANQGSEA. Trimming shortened V by 3 bases and J by 4 bases, and 12 bases separated the two germline ends. The CDR3 here is CSVDGLGFYGYTF. CDR3 DNA: TGCAGCGTTGACGGCCTCGGGTTCTATGGCTACACCTTC.

This clone was seen only once. The chain has TRBV11-1 and TRBJ2-7, with 9 bases that match TRBD1. Germline CDR1 SGHAT, CDR2 FQDESV (reference sequence). V trimming: 5 bases; J trimming: 2 bases; junction bases outside the gene matches: 10. CDR3 size: 16 residues. The CDR3, as DNA: TGTGCCAGCAGCCTTCCCGGACAGGGGATCCCCTACGAGCAGTACTTC. Residues: CASSLPGQGIPYEQYF.

The chain recombines TRBV27 with TRBJ2-7; D perhaps matches TRBD1 (6 bases). Germline V lookup: CDR1 MNHEY, CDR2 SMNVEV (reference sequence). There are 15 residues in the CDR3. The V gene lost 6 bases and the J gene lost 6 bases, with 21 bases spanning the gap. The CDR3 region has the DNA TGTGCCAGCAGCCGGTCCGGGACAAGGGCCACCGAGCAGTACTTC. Protein sequence: CASSRSGTRATEQYF.

This clone has only one observation. The V gene is TRBV9, the J gene TRBJ1-4; D perhaps matches TRBD1 (6 bases). Germline assignment: CDR1 SGDLS and CDR2 YYNGEE. The ends were cut back, 0 bases at V and 3 bases at J, with 9 bases in the middle. This CDR3 has 15 amino acids. The DNA for the CDR3 is TGTGCCAGCAGCGTAGGGGCAGGGGCTAATGAAAAACTGTTTTTT. Its protein is CASSVGAGANEKLFF.

The chain uses TRBV14 and TRBJ2-7; 7 positions match TRBD1. Germline V gives CDR1 SGHDN, CDR2 FVKESK. The V and J ends lost 4 bases and 7 bases, in that order; junction bases with no gene match: 10. This CDR3 is built from 14 residues. DNA for the CDR3: TGTGCCAGCAGCCGGAGACAGGGTACGGGGGAGCAGTACTTC. Protein: CASSRRQGTGEQYF.

The rearrangement uses TRBV6-1 and TRBJ2-5; 10 nucleotides match TRBD1. The length of the CDR3 is 14 residues. CDR1 MNHNS and CDR2 SASEGT come from the germline V gene. The ends lost 6 bases at V and 9 bases at J; junction bases unmatched: 10. Here the CDR3 reads CASRTGTGVRAQYF. The CDR3 region has the DNA TGTGCCAGCAGGACCGGGACAGGGGTGAGAGCCCAGTACTTC.

Here the CDR3 reads CASSNTEKLFF. The CDR3 region has the DNA TGTGCCAGCAGTAACACTGAAAAACTGTTTTTT. The J gene is TRBJ1-4, the V gene TRBV28; no firm D call. The V end was cut by 5 bases, the J end by 7 bases, with 5 bases between. The CDR3 is 11 residues long. Germline V lookup: CDR1 MDHEN, CDR2 SYDVKM.

This sequence joins TRBV27 and TRBJ1-6; TRBD1 agrees at 10 bases. V was pared by 3 bases and J by 7 bases, with 3 bases of the junction left unmatched. Germline CDR1 MNHEY, CDR2 SMNVEV (reference sequence). The CDR3 totals 15 residues. CDR3 nucleotides: TGTGCCAGCAGTTTCTTGGACAGGGGGAATTCACCCCTCCACTTT. Its protein product is CASSFLDRGNSPLHF.

The chain is built from TRBV6-5 and TRBJ1-3, with 11 bases matching TRBD1. Germline V gene sequence: CDR1 MNHEY, CDR2 SVGAGI. This CDR3 is 15 amino acids long. J lost 9 bases, V lost 4 bases, and 8 bases had no gene match. The CDR3 spells CASSLGQGVAGTIYF. CDR3 nucleotides: TGTGCCAGCAGTTTGGGACAGGGGGTCGCGGGCACCATATATTTT.

The CDR3 region is CATSRDLGTNEKLFF. Here the CDR3 DNA reads TGTGCCACCAGCAGAGATTTGGGAACTAATGAAAAACTGTTTTTT. The rearrangement uses TRBV15 and TRBJ1-4, with D hard to call. V lost 0 bases, J lost 1 base, and 6 bases lay in between. Germline V lookup: CDR1 LNHNV, CDR2 YYDKDF (reference sequence). The CDR3 consists of 15 residues. Looking up the rest from reference TRBV15 and TRBJ1-4 gives the full variable domain: DAMVIQNPRYQVTQFGKPVTLSCSQTLNHNVMYWYQQKSSQAPKLLFHYYDKDFNNEADTPDNFQSRRPNTSFCFLDIRSPGLGDTAMYLCATSRDLGTNEKLFFGSGTQLSVL.

The V gene is TRBV29-1, the J gene TRBJ2-7; TRBD2 might be the D (5 bases). Deletions cut 7 bases from V and 6 bases from J, with 16 bases between. This CDR3 is 12 amino acids long. The V gene's germline CDR1 is SQVTM and CDR2 ANQGSEA. The CDR3, as DNA: TGCAGCGCCTCCCCGGGGTTCCCCGAGCAGTACTTC. It yields the protein CSASPGFPEQYF.

The chain couples TRBV27 to TRBJ2-1; perhaps TRBD2 as D (6 bases). Trimming shortened V by 6 bases and J by 6 bases, and 15 bases separated the two germline ends. From germline, CDR1 is MNHEY and CDR2 SMNVEV (reference sequence). The CDR3 spans 14 residues. CDR3 nucleotides: TGTGCCAGCAGCATACCAGGAGGGCTCAATGAGCAGTTCTTC. This sequence encodes CASSIPGGLNEQFF.

A note on this clone: Other DNA sequences within the sample encode an identical CDR3. J is TRBJ2-5 and V is TRBV7-9, with 7 bases identical to TRBD1. Losses at the gene ends were 1 base for V and 4 bases for J; bases not matched to a gene: 3. The CDR3 has 14 amino acids. Germline lookup yields CDR1 SEHNR and CDR2 FQNEAQ (reference sequence). The CDR3 spells CASSLGTGRETQYF. CDR3 bases: TGTGCCAGCAGCTTAGGGACAGGAAGAGAGACCCAGTACTTC.

This chain links TRBV30 with TRBJ1-4; 8 positions agree with TRBD1. From germline, CDR1 is GTSNPN and CDR2 SVGIG (reference sequence). This CDR3 is 15 amino acids long. The J segment lost 8 bases and the V segment lost 3 bases, leaving 11 bases of the junction unmatched. CDR3 sequence (DNA): TGTGCCTGGAGCCAACAGGGGGGGTGGAGCGAAAAACTGTTTTTT. Residues: CAWSQQGGWSEKLFF.